Shown below are 13 T cell receptor beta chains from a single sample sequenced in a study of beta chain features in type 1 diabetes. What was sequenced were expressed TCRB transcripts, since all of the isolated RNA had been reverse transcribed. Some clones are missing from TCRdb's copy, which holds only in-frame ones; the method was immunoSEQ multiplex PCR. Counted here are around 500,000 clones, roughly 11% occurring once; the ten biggest clones make up around 0.05%. Source material: naive CD4+ T cells from blood. Receptor source: a woman under 30 in good health.

This sequence joins TRBV14 and TRBJ2-5; unclear D gene. V lost 3 bases, J lost 5 bases, and 7 bases lay in between. Per the germline V gene, CDR1 is SGHDN and CDR2 is FVKESK. The CDR3 loop spans 12 amino acids. CDR3 coding DNA: TGTGCCAGCAGCCACCGCCGGGAGACCCAGTACTTC. It specifies CASSHRRETQYF.

This rearrangement joins TRBV18 to TRBJ2-3; 8 positions agree with TRBD2. This CDR3 comprises 17 residues. J was trimmed by 1 base and V by 5 bases; bases with no gene match: 11. Germline CDR1 reads KGHSH; CDR2 reads LQKENI. CDR3: CASSARNGGAGTDTQYF. DNA of the CDR3: TGTGCCAGCTCAGCGCGAAACGGGGGGGCCGGCACAGATACGCAGTATTTT. Complete variable domain (other parts from reference TRBV18 and TRBJ2-3): NAGVMQNPRHLVRRRGQEARLRCSPMKGHSHVYWYRQLPEEGLKFMVYLQKENIIDESGMPKERFSAEFPKEGPSILRIQQVVRGDSAAYFCASSARNGGAGTDTQYFGPGTRLTVL.

This clone was picked up one time. This chain uses TRBV30 with TRBJ1-5, with TRBD1 matching over 7 bases. The junction had 5 bases not matched to a gene; V was cut back by 2 bases and J by 4 bases. Germline values: CDR1 GTSNPN, CDR2 SVGIG (reference sequence). The CDR3 extends over 14 amino acids. This CDR3 reads CAWSRTGENQPQHF. The CDR3 DNA reads as TGTGCCTGGAGTCGAACAGGGGAGAATCAGCCCCAGCATTTT.

The genes are TRBV5-4 and TRBJ2-3, with 7 positions matching TRBD1. Germline assignment: CDR1 SGHNT and CDR2 YYREEE (reference sequence). V lost 5 bases to trimming and J lost 11 bases; unmatched junction nucleotides: 5. The CDR3 runs to 11 residues. Here the CDR3 DNA reads TGTGCCAGCAGTTTACAGGGGAAGCAGTATTTT. Protein: CASSLQGKQYF.

The chain combines TRBV7-2 with TRBJ2-7; the match to TRBD1 covers 7 bases. Germline CDR1 reads SGHTA; CDR2 reads FQGNSA. After removal of 1 base from V and 4 bases from J, the junction contained 4 bases not matched to a gene. This CDR3 has 14 residues. The CDR3 coding sequence is TGTGCCAGCAGCTTAGACAGGGGTCCATACGAGCAGTACGTC. Protein product: CASSLDRGPYEQYV.

As regards this clone: At the DNA level, this CDR3 is encoded by other sequences in the same sample as well. V and J are TRBV29-1 and TRBJ2-5, with 7 bases aligning to TRBD2. The CDR3 is 13 amino acids. Germline trimming cut 8 bases from V and 2 bases from J; bases unmatched to any gene: 8. CDR1 SQVTM and CDR2 ANQGSEA come from the germline V gene. CDR3 amino acids: CSSRLALQETQYF. The CDR3 DNA is TGCAGCTCTCGACTAGCCCTTCAAGAGACCCAGTACTTC.

The chain has TRBV7-2 and TRBJ2-3; the match to TRBD1 covers 8 bases. Germline V lookup: CDR1 SGHTA, CDR2 FQGNSA. The CDR3 is 14 residues long. V trimming: 6 bases; J trimming: 4 bases; junction bases outside the gene matches: 6. CDR3 in amino acids: CASRQDRAADTQYF. For the CDR3, the DNA is TGTGCCAGCAGACAGGACAGGGCGGCAGATACGCAGTATTTT.

The chain employs TRBV30 and TRBJ2-6; D is possibly TRBD1 or TRBD2 (5 bases each). Trimming left V 0 bases short and J 0 bases short, with 12 bases between. CDR1 is GTSNPN, CDR2 SVGIG, per germline (reference sequence). CDR3 length: 17 residues. Here the CDR3 reads CAWSVAGSLSGANVLTF. CDR3 bases: TGTGCCTGGAGTGTGGCAGGGAGCCTCTCTGGGGCCAACGTCCTGACTTTC.

The chain carries TRBV5-1 and TRBJ2-7; D possibly corresponds to TRBD2 (6 bases). CDR3 length equals 15 residues. Per the germline V gene, CDR1 is SGHRS and CDR2 is YFSETQ. The ends were cut back, 4 bases at V and 0 bases at J, with 14 bases in the middle. The CDR3 loop is CASSLGGSSSYEQYV. The CDR3 region has the DNA TGCGCCAGCAGCCTTGGGGGGTCGAGCTCCTACGAGCAGTACGTC.

This clone was found a few times. The chain is built from TRBV15 and TRBJ2-7; D not certain. Germline-derived CDR1 and CDR2 are LNHNV and YYDKDF (reference sequence). The V and J ends lost 0 bases and 4 bases respectively, with 7 bases between them. The CDR3 sequence is 13 residues long. The CDR3 loop reads CATSRDTAYEQYV. The CDR3 nucleotides are TGTGCCACCAGCAGAGATACGGCTTACGAGCAGTACGTC.

The chain joins TRBV25-1 to TRBJ1-5; 7 nucleotides align to TRBD1. V was clipped by 7 bases and J by 2 bases; unmatched bases: 2. From germline, CDR1 is MGHDK and CDR2 SYGVNS. The CDR3 is made up of 13 amino acids. This CDR3 reads CASKGAGNQPQHF. CDR3 sequence (DNA): TGTGCCAGCAAGGGGGCAGGCAATCAGCCCCAGCATTTT. Combining the CDR3 with reference TRBV25-1 and TRBJ1-5 gives the whole variable domain EADIYQTPRYLVIGTGKKITLECSQTMGHDKMYWYQQDPGMELHLIHYSYGVNSTEKGDLSSESTVSRIRTEHFPLTLESARPSHTSQYLCASKGAGNQPQHFGDGTRLSIL.

CDR3 residues: CATSRDLGLSFRAFF. CDR3 nucleotides: TGTGCCACCAGCAGAGATCTAGGGTTGTCCTTTAGAGCTTTCTTT. The rearrangement joins TRBV15 to TRBJ1-1; D remains unclear. Looked up from germline, CDR1 is LNHNV and CDR2 is YYDKDF (reference sequence). This CDR3 is 15 amino acids long. The ends were cut back, 0 bases at V and 10 bases at J, with 18 bases in the middle.

This clone was picked up a small number of times. The rearrangement uses TRBV11-2 and TRBJ2-2, with D perhaps matching TRBD2 (7 bases). V gave up 5 bases and J gave up 5 bases, with 18 bases separating them. This CDR3 region has 16 residues. Looked up from germline, CDR1 is SGHAT and CDR2 is FQNNGV. Written as DNA, the CDR3 is TGTGCCAGCAGCCTGAGACTAGCCAGGGGTACCGGGGAGCTGTTTTTT. Protein sequence: CASSLRLARGTGELFF. The full variable domain, rest sourced from reference TRBV11-2 and TRBJ2-2, is EAGVAQSPRYKIIEKRQSVAFWCNPISGHATLYWYQQILGQGPKLLIQFQNNGVVDDSQLPKDRFSAERLKGVDSTLKIQPAKLEDSAVYLCASSLRLARGTGELFFGEGSRLTVL.